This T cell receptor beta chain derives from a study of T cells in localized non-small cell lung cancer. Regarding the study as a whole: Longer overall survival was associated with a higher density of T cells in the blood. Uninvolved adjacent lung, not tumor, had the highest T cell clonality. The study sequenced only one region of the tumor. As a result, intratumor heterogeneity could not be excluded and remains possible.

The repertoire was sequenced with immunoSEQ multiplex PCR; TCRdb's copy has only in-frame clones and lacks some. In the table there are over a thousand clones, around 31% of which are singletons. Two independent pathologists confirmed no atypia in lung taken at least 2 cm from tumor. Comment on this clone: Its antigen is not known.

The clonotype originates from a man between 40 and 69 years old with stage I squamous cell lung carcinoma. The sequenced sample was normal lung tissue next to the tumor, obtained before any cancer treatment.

CDR3 coding DNA: TGTGCCAGCAGCCAAGAGTGGACAGGGGGCACCTACGAGCAGTACTTC. Translation: CASSQEWTGGTYEQYF. V and J are TRBV14 and TRBJ2-7; 11 nucleotides line up with TRBD1. The V gene's germline CDR1 is SGHDN and CDR2 FVKESK. After removal of 0 bases from V and 2 bases from J, the junction contained 3 bases not matched to a gene. There are 16 residues in the CDR3.